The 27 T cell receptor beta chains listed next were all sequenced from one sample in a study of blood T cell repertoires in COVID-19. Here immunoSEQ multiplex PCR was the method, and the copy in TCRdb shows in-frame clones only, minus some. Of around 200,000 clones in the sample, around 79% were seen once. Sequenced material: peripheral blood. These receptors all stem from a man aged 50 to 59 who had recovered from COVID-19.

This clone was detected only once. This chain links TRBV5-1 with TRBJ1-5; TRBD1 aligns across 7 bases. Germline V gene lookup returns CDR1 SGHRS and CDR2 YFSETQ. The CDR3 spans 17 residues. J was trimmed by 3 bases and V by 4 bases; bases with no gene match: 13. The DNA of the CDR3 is TGCGCCAGCAGCCCAACGCCGGGACAGACAATCAATCAGCCCCAGCATTTT. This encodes CASSPTPGQTINQPQHF.

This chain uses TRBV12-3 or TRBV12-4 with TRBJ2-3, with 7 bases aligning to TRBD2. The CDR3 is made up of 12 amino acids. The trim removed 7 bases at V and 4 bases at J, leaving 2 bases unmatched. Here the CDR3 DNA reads TGTGCCAGCATTGGGGGGGCAGATACGCAGTATTTT. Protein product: CASIGGADTQYF.

CDR3 protein: CASSFDNSYEQYF. The CDR3 DNA reads TGCGCCAGCAGCTTCGACAACTCCTACGAGCAGTACTTC. The V gene is TRBV5-1, the J gene TRBJ2-7, with D unclear. Germline CDR1 and CDR2: SGHRS and YFSETQ. The CDR3 runs 13 residues. Trimming pared 2 bases from V and 0 bases from J, leaving 6 bases between.

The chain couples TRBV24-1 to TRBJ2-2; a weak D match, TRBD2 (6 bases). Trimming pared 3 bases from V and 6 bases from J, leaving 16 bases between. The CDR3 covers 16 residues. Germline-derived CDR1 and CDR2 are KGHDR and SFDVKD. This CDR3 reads CATSDADYPSPGELFF. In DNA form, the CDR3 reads TGTGCCACCAGTGATGCGGACTACCCGTCGCCCGGGGAGCTGTTTTTT.

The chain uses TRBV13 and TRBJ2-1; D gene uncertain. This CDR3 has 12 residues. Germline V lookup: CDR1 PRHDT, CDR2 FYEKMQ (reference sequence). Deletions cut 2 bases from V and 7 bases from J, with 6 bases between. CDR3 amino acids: CASSLYGNEQFF. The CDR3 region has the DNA TGTGCCAGCAGCTTATACGGGAATGAGCAGTTCTTC.

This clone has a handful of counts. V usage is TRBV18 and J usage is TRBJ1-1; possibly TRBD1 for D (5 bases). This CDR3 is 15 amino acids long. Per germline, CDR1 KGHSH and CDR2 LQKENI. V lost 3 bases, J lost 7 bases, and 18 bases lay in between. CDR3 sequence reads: CASSPGTGSTNEAFF. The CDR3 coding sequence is TGTGCCAGCTCACCGGGCACAGGATCTACTAATGAAGCTTTCTTT.

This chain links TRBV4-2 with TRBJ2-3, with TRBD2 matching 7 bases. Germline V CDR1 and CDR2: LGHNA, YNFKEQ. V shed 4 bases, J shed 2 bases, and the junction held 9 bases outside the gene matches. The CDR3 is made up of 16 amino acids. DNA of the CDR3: TGTGCCAGCAGCCCTCGACTAGCCGACGACACAGATACGCAGTATTTT. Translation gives CASSPRLADDTDTQYF.

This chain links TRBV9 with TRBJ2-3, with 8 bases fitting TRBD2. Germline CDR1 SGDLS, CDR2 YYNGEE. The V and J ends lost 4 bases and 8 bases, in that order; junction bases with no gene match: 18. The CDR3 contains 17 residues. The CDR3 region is CASSSLIAGSGAGTQYF. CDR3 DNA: TGTGCCAGCAGCTCCCTAATAGCGGGATCTGGGGCGGGTACGCAGTATTTT.

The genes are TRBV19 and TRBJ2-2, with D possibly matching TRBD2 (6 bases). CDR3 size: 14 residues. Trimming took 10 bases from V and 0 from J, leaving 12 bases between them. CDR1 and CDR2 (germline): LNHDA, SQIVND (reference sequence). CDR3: CATGGTANTGELFF. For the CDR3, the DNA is TGTGCCACAGGCGGGACGGCGAACACCGGGGAGCTGTTTTTT. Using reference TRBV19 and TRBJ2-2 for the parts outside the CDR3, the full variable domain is DGGITQSPKYLFRKEGQNVTLSCEQNLNHDAMYWYRQDPGQGLRLIYYSQIVNDFQKGDIAEGYSVSREKKESFPLTVTSAQKNPTAFYLCATGGTANTGELFFGEGSRLTVL.

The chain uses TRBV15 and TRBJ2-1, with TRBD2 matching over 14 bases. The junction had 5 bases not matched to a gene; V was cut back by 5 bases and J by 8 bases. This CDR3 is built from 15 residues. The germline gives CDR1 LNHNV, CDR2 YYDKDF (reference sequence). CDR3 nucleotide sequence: TGTGCCACCAGCGGAGGACTAGCGGGAGGATATGAGCAGTTCTTC. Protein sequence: CATSGGLAGGYEQFF.

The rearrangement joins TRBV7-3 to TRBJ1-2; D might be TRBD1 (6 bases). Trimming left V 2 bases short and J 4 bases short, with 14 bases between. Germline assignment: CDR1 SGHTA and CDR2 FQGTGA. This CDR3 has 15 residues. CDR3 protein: CASSLSGTGLYGYTF. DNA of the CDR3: TGTGCCAGCAGCTTATCCGGAACAGGGCTCTATGGCTACACCTTC.

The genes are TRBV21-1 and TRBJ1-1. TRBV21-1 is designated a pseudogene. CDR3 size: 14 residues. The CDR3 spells CASREGEEGTEAFF. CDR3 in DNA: TGTGCCAGCCGGGAGGGGGAAGAGGGCACTGAAGCTTTCTTT.

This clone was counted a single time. In DNA, the CDR3 is TGCGCCAGCAGCTTGGCGCAGGGGGCGGAGTATGGCTACACCTTC. Protein: CASSLAQGAEYGYTF. The chain joins TRBV5-1 to TRBJ1-2; 8 positions match TRBD1. V shed 0 bases and J 5 bases; nucleotides not matched to a gene: 6. There are 15 residues in the CDR3. CDR1 SGHRS and CDR2 YFSETQ come from the germline V gene.

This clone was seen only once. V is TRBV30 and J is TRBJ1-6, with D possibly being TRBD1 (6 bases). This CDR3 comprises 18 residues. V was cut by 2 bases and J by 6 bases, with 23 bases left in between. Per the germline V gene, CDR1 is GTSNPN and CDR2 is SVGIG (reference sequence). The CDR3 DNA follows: TGTGCCTGGAGTAAAGCCTTCGACAGGCAGTATCGTAATTCACCCCTCCACTTT. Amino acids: CAWSKAFDRQYRNSPLHF.

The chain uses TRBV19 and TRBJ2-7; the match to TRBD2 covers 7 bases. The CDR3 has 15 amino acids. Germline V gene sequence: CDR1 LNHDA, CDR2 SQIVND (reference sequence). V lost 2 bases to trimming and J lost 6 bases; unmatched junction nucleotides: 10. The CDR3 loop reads CASSISGTLAGEQYF. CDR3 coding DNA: TGTGCCAGTAGTATATCCGGAACTTTAGCGGGCGAGCAGTACTTC.

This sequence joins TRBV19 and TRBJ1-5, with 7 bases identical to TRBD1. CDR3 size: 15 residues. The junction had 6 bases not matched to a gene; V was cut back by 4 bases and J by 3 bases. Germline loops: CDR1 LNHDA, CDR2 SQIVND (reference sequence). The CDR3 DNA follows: TGTGCCAGTAGTAGAACAGGGGTTGCCAATCAGCCCCAGCATTTT. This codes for CASSRTGVANQPQHF.

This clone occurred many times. DNA for the CDR3: TGTGCCAGCAGCCAGCAAACTAGCGGGGTTAACAATGAGCAGTTCTTC. It is translated as CASSQQTSGVNNEQFF. The chain is built from TRBV4-2 and TRBJ2-1; 10 bases fit TRBD2. Trimming removed 3 bases from V and 5 bases from J; junction bases left unmatched: 7. CDR1 and CDR2 (germline): LGHNA, YNFKEQ. The CDR3 has 16 residues.

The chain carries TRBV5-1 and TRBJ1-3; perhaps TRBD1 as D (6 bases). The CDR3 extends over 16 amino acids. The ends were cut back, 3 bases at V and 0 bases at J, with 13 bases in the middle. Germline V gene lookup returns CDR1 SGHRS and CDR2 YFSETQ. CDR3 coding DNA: TGCGCCAGCAGCTCCAACCCACAGGGCTCTGGAAACACCATATATTTT. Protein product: CASSSNPQGSGNTIYF.

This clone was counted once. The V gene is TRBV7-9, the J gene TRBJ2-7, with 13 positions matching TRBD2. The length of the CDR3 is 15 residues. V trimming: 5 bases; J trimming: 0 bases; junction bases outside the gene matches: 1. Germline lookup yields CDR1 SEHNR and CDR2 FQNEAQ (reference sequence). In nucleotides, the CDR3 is TGTGCCAGCAGCGGGACTAGCGGGACCTCCTACGAGCAGTACTTC. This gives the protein CASSGTSGTSYEQYF.

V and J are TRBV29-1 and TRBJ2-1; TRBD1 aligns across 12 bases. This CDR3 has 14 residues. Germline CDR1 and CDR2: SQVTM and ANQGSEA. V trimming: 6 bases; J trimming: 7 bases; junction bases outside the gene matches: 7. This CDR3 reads CSVIGDRGQNEQFF. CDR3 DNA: TGCAGCGTAATTGGGGACAGGGGGCAGAATGAGCAGTTCTTC.

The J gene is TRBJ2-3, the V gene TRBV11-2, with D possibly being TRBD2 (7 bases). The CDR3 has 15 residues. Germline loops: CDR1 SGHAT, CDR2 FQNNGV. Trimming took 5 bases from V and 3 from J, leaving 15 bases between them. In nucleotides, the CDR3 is TGTGCCAGCAGCATAATAGGGGGGGGGACAGATACGCAGTATTTT. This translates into CASSIIGGGTDTQYF.

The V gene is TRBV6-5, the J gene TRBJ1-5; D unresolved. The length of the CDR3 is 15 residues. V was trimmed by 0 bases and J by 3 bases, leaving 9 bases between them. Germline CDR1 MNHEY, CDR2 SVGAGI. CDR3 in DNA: TGTGCCAGCAGTTACTCGCGCGTTGCCAATCAGCCCCAGCATTTT. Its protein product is CASSYSRVANQPQHF.

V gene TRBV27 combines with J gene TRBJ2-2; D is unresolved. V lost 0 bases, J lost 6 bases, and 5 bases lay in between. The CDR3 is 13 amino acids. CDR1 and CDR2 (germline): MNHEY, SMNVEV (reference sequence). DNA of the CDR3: TGTGCCAGCAGTTTATCGATAGCCGGGGAGCTGTTTTTT. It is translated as CASSLSIAGELFF.

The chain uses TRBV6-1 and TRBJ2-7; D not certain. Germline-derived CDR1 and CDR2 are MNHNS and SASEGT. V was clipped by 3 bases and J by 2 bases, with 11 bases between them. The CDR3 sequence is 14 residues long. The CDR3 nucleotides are TGTGCCAGCAGTGACGGCCCTGAGGCCTACGAGCAGTACTTC. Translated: CASSDGPEAYEQYF.

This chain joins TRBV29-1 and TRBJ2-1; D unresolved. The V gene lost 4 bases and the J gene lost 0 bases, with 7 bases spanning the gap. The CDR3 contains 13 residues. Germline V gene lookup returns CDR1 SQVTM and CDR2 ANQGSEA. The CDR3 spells CSVAVGSYNEQFF. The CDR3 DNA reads TGCAGCGTTGCGGTTGGCTCCTACAATGAGCAGTTCTTC.

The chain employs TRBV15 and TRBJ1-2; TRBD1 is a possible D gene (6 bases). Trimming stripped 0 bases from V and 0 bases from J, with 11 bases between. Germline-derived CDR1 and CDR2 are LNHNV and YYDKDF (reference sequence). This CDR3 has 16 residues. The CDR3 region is CATSRDRQVTNYGYTF. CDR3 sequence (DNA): TGTGCCACCAGCAGAGATCGACAGGTGACTAACTATGGCTACACCTTC.

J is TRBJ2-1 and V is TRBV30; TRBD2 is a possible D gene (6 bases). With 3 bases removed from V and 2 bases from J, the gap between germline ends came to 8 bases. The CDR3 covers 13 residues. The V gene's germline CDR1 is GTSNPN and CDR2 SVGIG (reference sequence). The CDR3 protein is CAWRERAYNEQFF. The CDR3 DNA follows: TGTGCCTGGAGGGAGCGGGCCTACAATGAGCAGTTCTTC.